The sequence of this TCR beta chain was determined in a study of blood T cell repertoires in COVID-19. Background on the study: Samples came from the United States, Italy and Spain, spanning acute and convalescent COVID-19. T cells, B-cell-depleted T cells, or PBMCs provided the cDNA or gDNA that served as material.

The CDR3 covers 15 residues. Germline-derived CDR1 and CDR2 are SGHTA and FQGNSA. The V and J ends lost 5 bases and 7 bases, in that order; junction bases with no gene match: 10. Per the original methods: Estimation of nucleated cell counts was performed using reference gene primer amplification. TCRdb keeps only in-frame clones here, not all; method: immunoSEQ multiplex PCR. V and J calls and clone size are as listed in that table; D and trimming were resolved from the DNA. The sample carries some 150,000 clones, over 60% recorded once. Sequenced material: peripheral blood. This TCR was recovered from a woman aged 50 to 60 with active or convalescent COVID-19. The chain combines TRBV7-2 with TRBJ2-1, with TRBD2 matching over 8 bases. CDR3 coding DNA: TGTGCCAGCAGCCCACAGCGGGAGCTTTGGAATGAGCAGTTCTTC. This translates into CASSPQRELWNEQFF.